The entry below gives a single T cell receptor beta chain sequence along with its context. The antigen is unknown. These data belong to a study of T cells in Graves' hyperthyroidism and ophthalmopathy. Trimming removed 3 bases from V and 6 bases from J; junction bases left unmatched: 10. The CDR3 runs to 15 residues. Germline CDR1 and CDR2: SGHNT and YYREEE (reference sequence). RNA transcripts provided the source from which TCR beta CDR3 regions were amplified. Carried out on the TCR CDR3, a first-round RT-PCR used the HTBI primer set. Each CDR3 protein gets one entry after TCRdb re-called the multiplex PCR reads with MiXCR. Of 500,000 to 650,000 distinct CDR3 sequences in the sample, about 14% were seen once. Any patient presenting with uncontrolled infection, other autoimmune disease, pregnancy or lactation was left out. The diagnoses drew upon clinical symptoms, serum thyroxine and TRAb, thyroid ultrasound and orbital computed tomography.

Findings and limits, study-wide: The model made its ophthalmopathy prediction, and onset followed a median approximately 6.5 months later.

Sequencing was performed on blood. The receptor was derived from a woman aged 45-65 years with Graves' ophthalmopathy. The V call is TRBV5-4, the J call TRBJ1-2; the match to TRBD1 covers 8 bases. CDR3 region: CASSSPSGQVNGYTF. The CDR3 nucleotides read TGTGCCAGCAGCTCACCGTCGGGACAGGTGAATGGCTACACCTTC.